The TCR beta chain under discussion was sequenced for a study of blood T cell repertoires in COVID-19. Here immunoSEQ multiplex PCR was the method, and the copy in TCRdb shows in-frame clones only, minus some. The sample has more than 60,000 clones, 88% seen once. The junction had 8 bases not matched to a gene; V was cut back by 0 bases and J by 6 bases. CDR1 is SGDLS, CDR2 YYNGEE, per germline. There are 15 residues in the CDR3. The rearrangement joins TRBV9 to TRBJ2-7; 8 bases match TRBD1. Sequencing was done on a sample of peripheral blood. This clonotype was obtained from a woman in her fifties or sixties with active or convalescent COVID-19. The CDR3 loop is CASSVGGGQGGEQYF. For the CDR3, the DNA is TGTGCCAGCAGCGTAGGAGGAGGACAGGGTGGCGAGCAGTACTTC.